The 17 T cell receptor beta chains below were found in one sample sequenced in a study of T-cell reconstitution after alpha-beta-depleted transplantation in children. Unique molecular identifiers tagged the TCRbeta library. In TCRdb, the PCR reads were re-called with MiXCR into one record per CDR3 protein. The table records approximately 150,000 distinct CDR3 sequences, 8% to 10% of them present only once. The source was PBMCs, mostly from graft donor cells, collected 180 days after TCRalphabeta/CD19-depleted stem cell transplant. These receptors were collected from a female patient aged 2-15 years who had a stem cell transplant for congenital amegakaryocytic thrombocytopenia, so the T cells may come from the graft donor.

This clonotype was detected many times. V and J are TRBV28 and TRBJ1-4, with unresolved D. V was cut by 3 bases and J by 4 bases, with 12 bases left in between. Germline loops: CDR1 MDHEN, CDR2 SYDVKM. The CDR3 runs 15 residues. CDR3 in DNA: TGTGCCAGCAGTTTGACCTCGACTTTTAATGAAAAACTGTTTTTT. Its protein product is CASSLTSTFNEKLFF.

This clonotype was seen at least ten times. In DNA, the CDR3 is TGCAGTGCCAAGAGGGACCTCTACGAGCAGTACTTC. Amino acids: CSAKRDLYEQYF. The chain recombines TRBV20-1 with TRBJ2-7; TRBD1 or TRBD2 may be the D gene (5 bases each). The CDR3 spans 12 residues. CDR1 is DFQATT and CDR2 is SNEGSKA in the germline V gene (reference sequence). Trimming shortened V by 6 bases and J by 3 bases, and 12 bases separated the two germline ends.

This clonotype came up many times. The gene calls are TRBV5-1 and TRBJ2-7; D may be TRBD1 (6 bases). This CDR3 is 16 amino acids long. Germline CDR1 reads SGHRS; CDR2 reads YFSETQ. Trimming left V 0 bases short and J 4 bases short, with 17 bases between. The CDR3 coding sequence is TGCGCCAGCAGCTTGGGCCCCGGTGGGCAGGGGTACGAGCAGTACTTC. This sequence encodes CASSLGPGGQGYEQYF.

The J gene is TRBJ2-2, the V gene TRBV5-1; D is undetermined. Germline CDR1 is SGHRS and CDR2 is YFSETQ. Trimming took off 0 bases at V and 6 bases at J, with 12 bases between the two ends. The CDR3 sequence is 15 residues long. DNA of the CDR3: TGCGCCAGCAGCTTGGCTCGGGCGCGCTCCGGGGAGCTGTTTTTT. It translates to CASSLARARSGELFF.

Of note for this clonotype: This may arise from a read error, as a much more abundant clone is one base away. This chain connects TRBV29-1 to TRBJ2-2; D is unclear. Germline lookup yields CDR1 SQVTM and CDR2 ANQGSEA. CDR3 size: 15 residues. Trimming shortened V by 7 bases and J by 0 bases, and 15 bases separated the two germline ends. The CDR3 region is CSGRRWPTNTGELFF. Here the CDR3 DNA reads TGCAGCGGTCGCAGGTGGCCGACGAACACCGGGGAGCTGTTTTTT.

This clonotype was counted ten times or more. CDR3 in amino acids: CASSQDRIGSGNTIYF. The CDR3 DNA is TGCGCCAGCAGCCAAGATCGGATAGGATCAGGAAACACCATATATTTT. The gene calls are TRBV4-3 and TRBJ1-3, with no clear D. The V end was cut by 0 bases, the J end by 4 bases, with 13 bases between. The CDR3 consists of 16 residues. Germline CDR1 LGHNA, CDR2 YSLEER.

Comments on this clonotype: Given a much more abundant clone one base away, this may be a read error. J is TRBJ2-5 and V is TRBV3-1; D remains ambiguous. Trimming took off 4 bases at V and 4 bases at J, with 19 bases between the two ends. The CDR3 length is 16 residues. Looked up from germline, CDR1 is LGHDT and CDR2 is YNNKEL (reference sequence). CDR3 amino acids: CASSPPDKGWRETQYF. The CDR3 nucleotides are TGTGCCAGCAGCCCCCCTGATAAGGGTTGGAGAGAGACCCAGTACTTC.

This rearrangement joins TRBV20-1 to TRBJ2-5; 9 bases match TRBD2. The germline gives CDR1 DFQATT, CDR2 SNEGSKA (reference sequence). CDR3 length: 15 residues. The CDR3 reads CSLWVAGVGEETQYF. CDR3 sequence (DNA): TGCAGCCTCTGGGTAGCGGGAGTCGGGGAAGAGACCCAGTACTTC.

A remark on this clonotype: This may be a read error: a much more frequent sequence differs by one nucleotide. V gene TRBV12-3 or TRBV12-4 combines with J gene TRBJ1-3; D unclear. This CDR3 has 17 amino acids. CDR3 loop: CATSLALSFGSENTIYF. CDR3 coding DNA: TGTGCCACCAGTTTAGCGCTAAGTTTTGGGTCAGAAAACACCATATATTTT.

This clonotype was detected only a few times. V usage is TRBV5-1 and J usage is TRBJ1-3; TRBD1 matches at 9 bases. Germline trimming cut 2 bases from V and 4 bases from J; bases unmatched to any gene: 7. The CDR3 is 16 amino acids. Germline lookup yields CDR1 SGHRS and CDR2 YFSETQ. Here the CDR3 reads CASSFQQGAAGNTIYF. The DNA of the CDR3 is TGCGCCAGCAGCTTTCAACAGGGGGCGGCGGGAAACACCATATATTTT.

This clonotype was counted many times. V usage is TRBV7-2 and J usage is TRBJ2-3; D remains ambiguous. The length of the CDR3 is 16 residues. In germline, CDR1 is SGHTA, CDR2 FQGNSA. Trimming removed 1 base from V and 0 bases from J, with 11 bases in between. The CDR3 here is CASSLVSGTSTDTQYF. The CDR3 DNA sequence: TGTGCCAGCAGCTTAGTGTCGGGTACTAGCACAGATACGCAGTATTTT.

The gene calls are TRBV29-1 and TRBJ1-2; D call uncertain. The CDR3 length is 13 residues. The germline CDR1 and CDR2 sequences are SQVTM and ANQGSEA. V shed 1 base and J shed 7 bases, with 13 bases lying between them. The CDR3 protein is CSVEGRGASGYTF. CDR3 DNA sequence: TGCAGCGTTGAAGGGCGGGGTGCGAGTGGCTACACCTTC.

This clonotype appeared a few times. J is TRBJ1-2 and V is TRBV20-1, with 7 bases that match TRBD1. Per the germline V gene, CDR1 is DFQATT and CDR2 is SNEGSKA (reference sequence). This CDR3 comprises 11 residues. V lost 4 bases, J lost 7 bases, and 3 bases stayed unmatched. CDR3 DNA: TGCAGTGCTATGACAGGGCCTGGCTACACCTTC. Encoded protein: CSAMTGPGYTF.

This clonotype was seen many times. The chain joins TRBV20-1 to TRBJ2-7; D gene unclear. V gave up 2 bases and J gave up 0 bases, with 14 bases separating them. This CDR3 has 15 residues. CDR1 DFQATT and CDR2 SNEGSKA come from the germline V gene (reference sequence). The CDR3 protein is CSARSGYYTSYEQYF. CDR3 in DNA: TGCAGTGCTAGAAGTGGGTATTACACCTCCTACGAGCAGTACTTC.

This clonotype was seen only a few times. J is TRBJ2-1 and V is TRBV29-1, with D possibly matching TRBD1 (6 bases). Trimming removed 3 bases from V and 3 bases from J, with 15 bases in between. The CDR3 length is 15 residues. In germline, CDR1 is SQVTM, CDR2 ANQGSEA. The CDR3 bases are TGCAGCGTTGATACCCGGACAGAGATCTACAATGAGCAGTTCTTC. The encoded protein is CSVDTRTEIYNEQFF.

This clonotype was observed many times. The V gene is TRBV13, the J gene TRBJ2-5, with 11 positions matching TRBD2. The V and J ends lost 5 bases and 3 bases, in that order; junction bases with no gene match: 5. Germline loops: CDR1 PRHDT, CDR2 FYEKMQ (reference sequence). The CDR3 loop spans 15 amino acids. DNA of the CDR3: TGTGCCAGCAGCCAACTAGCGGGAGTGGAAGAGACCCAGTACTTC. It is translated as CASSQLAGVEETQYF.

This clonotype appeared many times. V is TRBV7-6 and J is TRBJ2-3; no firm D call. Deletions cut 6 bases from V and 4 bases from J, with 11 bases between. This CDR3 is built from 13 residues. The germline V gene has CDR1 SGHVS and CDR2 FNYEAQ. In DNA form, the CDR3 reads TGTGCCAGCAGTCGGTTAGAGCCAGATACGCAGTATTTT. Residues: CASSRLEPDTQYF.